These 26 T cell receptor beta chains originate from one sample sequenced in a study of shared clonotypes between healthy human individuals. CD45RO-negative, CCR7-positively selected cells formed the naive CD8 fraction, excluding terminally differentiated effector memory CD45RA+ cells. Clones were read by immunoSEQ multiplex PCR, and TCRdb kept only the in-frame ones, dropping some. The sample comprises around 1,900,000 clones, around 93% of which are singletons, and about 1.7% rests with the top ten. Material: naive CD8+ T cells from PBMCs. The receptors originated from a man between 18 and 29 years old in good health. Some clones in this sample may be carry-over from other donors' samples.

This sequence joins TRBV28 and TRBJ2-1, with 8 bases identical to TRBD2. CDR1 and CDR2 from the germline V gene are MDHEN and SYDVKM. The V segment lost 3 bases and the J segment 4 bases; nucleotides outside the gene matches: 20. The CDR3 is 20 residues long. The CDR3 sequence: CASSFKYITRGSGKYNEQFF. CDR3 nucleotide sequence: TGTGCCAGCAGTTTCAAATATATCACCAGGGGTAGCGGGAAATACAATGAGCAGTTCTTC.

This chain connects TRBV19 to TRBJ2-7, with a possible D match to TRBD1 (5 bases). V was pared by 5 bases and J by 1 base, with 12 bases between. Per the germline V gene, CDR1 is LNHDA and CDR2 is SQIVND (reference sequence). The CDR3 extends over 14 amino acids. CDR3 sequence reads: CASSGLRDSYEQYF. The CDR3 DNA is TGTGCCAGTAGTGGTCTCAGGGATTCCTACGAGCAGTACTTC.

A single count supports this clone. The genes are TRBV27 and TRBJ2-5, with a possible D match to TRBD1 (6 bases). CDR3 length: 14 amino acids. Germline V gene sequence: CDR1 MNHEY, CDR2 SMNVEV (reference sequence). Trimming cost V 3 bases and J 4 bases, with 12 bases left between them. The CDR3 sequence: CASSFRVRGETQYF. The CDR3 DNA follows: TGTGCCAGCAGTTTTAGGGTCAGGGGAGAGACCCAGTACTTC.

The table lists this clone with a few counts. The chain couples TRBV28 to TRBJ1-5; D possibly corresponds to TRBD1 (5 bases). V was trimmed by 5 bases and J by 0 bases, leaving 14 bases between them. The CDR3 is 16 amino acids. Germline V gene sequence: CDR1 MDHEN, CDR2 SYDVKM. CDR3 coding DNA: TGTGCCAGCAGTGGCGTAGGGGAACCTAGCAATCAGCCCCAGCATTTT. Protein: CASSGVGEPSNQPQHF.

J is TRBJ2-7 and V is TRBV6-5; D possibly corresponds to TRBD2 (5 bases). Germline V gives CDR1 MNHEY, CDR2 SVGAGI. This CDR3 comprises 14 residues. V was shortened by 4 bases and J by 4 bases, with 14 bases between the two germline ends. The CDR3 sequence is CASSSSRTGYEQYF. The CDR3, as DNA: TGTGCCAGCAGTTCTAGTCGTACGGGGTACGAGCAGTACTTC.

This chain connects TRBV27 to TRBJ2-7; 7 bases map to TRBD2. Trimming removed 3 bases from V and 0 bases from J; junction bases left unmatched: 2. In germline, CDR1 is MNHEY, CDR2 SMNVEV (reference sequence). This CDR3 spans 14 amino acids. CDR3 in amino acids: CASSFIAGSYEQYF. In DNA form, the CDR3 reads TGTGCCAGCAGTTTTATAGCGGGCTCCTACGAGCAGTACTTC.

The CDR3 region is CASSERPTGELFF. In DNA form, the CDR3 reads TGTGCCAGCAGTGAAAGGCCGACCGGGGAGCTGTTTTTT. The rearrangement links TRBV2 to TRBJ2-2, with D unclear. V was trimmed by 2 bases and J by 5 bases, leaving 6 bases between them. The CDR3 contains 13 residues. Germline V gene data show CDR1 as SNHLY and CDR2 as FYNNEI.

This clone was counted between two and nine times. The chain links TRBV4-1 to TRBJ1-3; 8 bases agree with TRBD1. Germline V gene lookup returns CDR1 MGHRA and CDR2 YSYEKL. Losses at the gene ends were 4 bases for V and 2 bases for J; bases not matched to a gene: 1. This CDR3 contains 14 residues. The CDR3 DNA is TGCGCCAGCAGCCCGACAGGGGCTGGAAACACCATATATTTT. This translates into CASSPTGAGNTIYF.

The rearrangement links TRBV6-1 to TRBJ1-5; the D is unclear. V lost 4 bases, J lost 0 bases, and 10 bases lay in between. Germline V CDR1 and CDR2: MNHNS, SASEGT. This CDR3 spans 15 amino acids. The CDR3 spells CASSVRRISNQPQHF. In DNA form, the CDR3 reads TGTGCCAGCAGTGTGCGGCGGATTAGCAATCAGCCCCAGCATTTT.

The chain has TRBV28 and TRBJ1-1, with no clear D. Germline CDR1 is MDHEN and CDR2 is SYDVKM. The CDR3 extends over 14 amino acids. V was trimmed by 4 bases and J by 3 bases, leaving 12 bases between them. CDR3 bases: TGTGCCAGCAGTTCCCCGTCCCGGGACACTGAAGCTTTCTTT. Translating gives CASSSPSRDTEAFF.

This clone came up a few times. CDR3 DNA: TGTGCCAGCAGCCTAGGACAGGGGATGAACACTGAAGCTTTCTTT. Translation: CASSLGQGMNTEAFF. V gene TRBV5-6 combines with J gene TRBJ1-1; TRBD1 matches at 9 bases. Trimming removed 4 bases from V and 0 bases from J; junction bases left unmatched: 4. The CDR3 loop spans 15 amino acids. Germline assignment: CDR1 SGHDT and CDR2 YYEEEE.

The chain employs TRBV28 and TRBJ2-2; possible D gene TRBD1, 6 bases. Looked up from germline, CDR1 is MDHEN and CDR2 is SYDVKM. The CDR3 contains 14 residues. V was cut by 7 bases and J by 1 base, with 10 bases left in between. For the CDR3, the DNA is TGTGCCAGCAAACGGACAGAGAACACCGGGGAGCTGTTTTTT. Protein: CASKRTENTGELFF.

CDR3 in DNA: TGTGCCAGCAGCCAGGACAGGACAGCTTTCTACGAGCAGTACTTC. Residues: CASSQDRTAFYEQYF. The gene calls are TRBV14 and TRBJ2-7, with 7 bases fitting TRBD1. Germline loops: CDR1 SGHDN, CDR2 FVKESK. The CDR3 is made up of 15 amino acids. With V trimmed by 3 bases and J by 3 bases, 8 bases remained unmatched.

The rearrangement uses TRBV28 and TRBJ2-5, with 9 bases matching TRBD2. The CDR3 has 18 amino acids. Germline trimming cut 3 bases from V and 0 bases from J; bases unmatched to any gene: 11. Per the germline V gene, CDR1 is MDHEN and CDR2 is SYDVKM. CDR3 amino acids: CASSFSSWTSEYQETQYF. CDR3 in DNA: TGTGCCAGCAGTTTCTCTTCCTGGACTAGCGAGTACCAAGAGACCCAGTACTTC.

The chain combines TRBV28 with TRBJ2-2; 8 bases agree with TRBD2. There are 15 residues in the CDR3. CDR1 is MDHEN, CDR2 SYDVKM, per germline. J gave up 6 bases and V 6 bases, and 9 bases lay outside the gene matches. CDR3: CASRQAGETPGELFF. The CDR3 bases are TGTGCCAGCAGGCAAGCGGGAGAGACGCCCGGGGAGCTGTTTTTT.

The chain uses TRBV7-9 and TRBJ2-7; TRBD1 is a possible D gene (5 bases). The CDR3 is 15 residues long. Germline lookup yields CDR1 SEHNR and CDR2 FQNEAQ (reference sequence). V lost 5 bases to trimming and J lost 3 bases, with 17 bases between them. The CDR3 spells CASSPTRQDNYEQYF. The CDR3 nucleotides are TGTGCCAGCAGCCCGACAAGGCAGGACAACTACGAGCAGTACTTC.

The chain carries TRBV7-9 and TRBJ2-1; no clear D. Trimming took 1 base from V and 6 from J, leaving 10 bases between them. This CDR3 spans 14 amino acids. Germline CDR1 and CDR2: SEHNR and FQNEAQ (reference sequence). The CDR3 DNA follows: TGTGCCAGCAGCTTAGTGGTAGCTACCAATGAGCAGTTCTTC. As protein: CASSLVVATNEQFF.

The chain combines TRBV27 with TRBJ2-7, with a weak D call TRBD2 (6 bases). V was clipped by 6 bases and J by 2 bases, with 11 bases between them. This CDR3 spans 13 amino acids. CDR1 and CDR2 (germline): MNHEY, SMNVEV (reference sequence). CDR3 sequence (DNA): TGTGCCAGCAGCCGACTAGACACCTACGAGCAGTACTTC. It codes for CASSRLDTYEQYF.

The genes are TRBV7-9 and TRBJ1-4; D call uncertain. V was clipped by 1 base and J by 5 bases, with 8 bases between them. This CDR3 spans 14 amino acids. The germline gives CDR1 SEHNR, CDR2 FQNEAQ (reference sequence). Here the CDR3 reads CASSLGQPNEKLFF. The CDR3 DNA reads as TGTGCCAGCAGCTTAGGGCAGCCGAATGAAAAACTGTTTTTT.

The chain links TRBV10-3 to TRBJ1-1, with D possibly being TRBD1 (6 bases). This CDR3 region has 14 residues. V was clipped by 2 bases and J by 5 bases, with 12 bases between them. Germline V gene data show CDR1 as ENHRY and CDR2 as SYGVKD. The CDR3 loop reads CAISETGRGTEAFF. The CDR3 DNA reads TGTGCCATCAGTGAGACAGGGAGAGGAACTGAAGCTTTCTTT.

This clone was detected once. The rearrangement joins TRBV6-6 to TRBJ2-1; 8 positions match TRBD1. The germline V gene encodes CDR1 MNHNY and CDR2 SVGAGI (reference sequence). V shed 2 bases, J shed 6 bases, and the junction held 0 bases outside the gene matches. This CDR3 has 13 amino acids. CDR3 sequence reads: CASSYDRGNEQFF. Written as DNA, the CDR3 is TGTGCCAGCAGTTACGACAGGGGCAATGAGCAGTTCTTC.

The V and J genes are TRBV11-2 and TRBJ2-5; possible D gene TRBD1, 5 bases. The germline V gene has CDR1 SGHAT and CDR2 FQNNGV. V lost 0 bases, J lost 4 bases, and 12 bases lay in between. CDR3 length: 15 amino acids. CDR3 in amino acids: CASSLEFGARETQYF. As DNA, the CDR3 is TGTGCCAGCAGCTTAGAATTTGGGGCTCGAGAGACCCAGTACTTC.

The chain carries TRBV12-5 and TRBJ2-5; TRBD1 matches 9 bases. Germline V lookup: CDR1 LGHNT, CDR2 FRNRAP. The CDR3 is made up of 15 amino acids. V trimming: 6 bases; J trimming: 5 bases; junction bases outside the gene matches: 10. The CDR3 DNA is TGTGCTAGTGGCCGGACAGGGGTTGGAGGTGAGACCCAGTACTTC. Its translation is CASGRTGVGGETQYF.

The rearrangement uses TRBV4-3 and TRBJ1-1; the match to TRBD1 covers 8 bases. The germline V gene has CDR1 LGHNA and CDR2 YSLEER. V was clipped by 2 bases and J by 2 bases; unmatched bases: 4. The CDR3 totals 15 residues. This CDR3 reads CASSQLDRENTEAFF. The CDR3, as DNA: TGCGCCAGCAGCCAACTGGACAGGGAAAACACTGAAGCTTTCTTT.

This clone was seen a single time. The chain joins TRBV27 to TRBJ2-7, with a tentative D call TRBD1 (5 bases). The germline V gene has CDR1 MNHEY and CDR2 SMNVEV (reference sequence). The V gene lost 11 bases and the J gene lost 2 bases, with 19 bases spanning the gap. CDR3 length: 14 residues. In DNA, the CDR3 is TGTGCCGCAGGGCCCGGGCCCACCCCCTACGAGCAGTACTTC. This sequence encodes CAAGPGPTPYEQYF.

CDR3 protein: CSVEGRTSGREYEQYF. For the CDR3, the DNA is TGCAGCGTTGAAGGGCGGACTAGCGGGAGGGAGTACGAGCAGTACTTC. The chain joins TRBV29-1 to TRBJ2-7, with TRBD2 matching 15 bases. The CDR3 consists of 16 residues. Germline assignment: CDR1 SQVTM and CDR2 ANQGSEA. Trimming removed 1 base from V and 4 bases from J; junction bases left unmatched: 5.